This T cell receptor beta chain originates from a study of identical twins. Study-level points and caveats: Because invariant MAIT and iNKT cells could be present, zero-insertion analyses could be partly confounded.

Among all donors, each was a healthy Caucasian. With template switching, a universal primer site was added, and the cDNA carried unique molecular identifiers. TCRdb used MiXCR to reprocess the 5' RACE reads, holding one entry per CDR3 protein. Of 350,000 to 400,000 distinct CDR3 sequences listed, roughly 9% were seen once; the top ten hold roughly 8.9%. This clonotype was seen more than once but under ten times. Antigen: not known. Source material: naive T cells sorted from blood. The sequence was collected from a woman in her fifties or sixties in good health.

The CDR3 DNA reads TGTGCCAGCAGCCCCCCACGAATCGGGGAACAAAATGAAAAACTGTTTTTT. It yields the protein CASSPPRIGEQNEKLFF. This chain joins TRBV11-3 and TRBJ1-4; no definite D call. The V and J ends lost 5 bases and 5 bases respectively, with 21 bases between them. This CDR3 region has 17 residues. The germline V gene has CDR1 SGHNT and CDR2 YENEEA.